This T cell receptor (beta chain) originates from a study of technical replicates of blood from a few donors. Using immunoSEQ multiplex PCR, the repertoire was profiled, and TCRdb retains in-frame clones only, with some absent. The sample yields some 56,000 clones, around 96% seen once. The CDR3 has 15 residues. Trimming removed 4 bases from V and 3 bases from J, with 16 bases in between. Germline CDR1 is SGDLS and CDR2 is YYNGEE. The chain is built from TRBV9 and TRBJ2-5, with a weak D call TRBD1 (5 bases). The receptor comes from a human donor in good health. Some clones in this sample may be carry-over from other donors' samples. Source material: PBMCs. CDR3 sequence reads: CASSSRGGAEETQYF. Written as DNA, the CDR3 is TGTGCCAGCAGCTCACGAGGTGGGGCTGAAGAGACCCAGTACTTC.